These 14 T cell receptor beta chains were sequenced from one sample in a study of cytomegalovirus exposure and HLA in healthy donors. PCR used 60 Vbeta primers and 13 Jbeta primers. Generated by immunoSEQ multiplex PCR, the TCRdb table keeps only in-frame clones and is missing some. The data contain 150,000 to 200,000 clones, about four fifths of them seen just once; the ten biggest clones take up around 3.7%. The sequencing input was PBMCs. These receptors all stem from a man in his forties in good health and CMV-seropositive.

A remark on this clone: The junction shows a germline mismatch at one end, possibly a read error. V is TRBV7-2 and J is TRBJ2-5; TRBD2 aligns across 12 bases. The germline V gene has CDR1 SGHTA and CDR2 FQGNSA. This CDR3 region has 14 residues. CDR3 amino acids: CASSLAGGSETQYF. The CDR3 nucleotides are TGTGCCAGCAGCCTAGCGGGGGGGAGTGAGACCCAGTACTTC. Complete variable domain (other parts from reference TRBV7-2 and TRBJ2-5): GAGVSQSPSNKVTEKGKDVELRCDPISGHTALYWYRQSLGQGLEFLIYFQGNSAPDKSGLPSDRFSAERTGGSVSTLTIQRTQQEDSAVYLCASSLAGGSETQYFGPGTRLLVL.

The chain carries TRBV6-5 and TRBJ1-2; no reliable D call. Trimming shortened V by 6 bases and J by 4 bases, and 18 bases separated the two germline ends. Germline V lookup: CDR1 MNHEY, CDR2 SVGAGI. This CDR3 comprises 15 residues. The CDR3 is CASRPGGRRAYGYTF. The CDR3 DNA sequence: TGTGCCAGCAGACCAGGAGGGCGTCGGGCCTATGGCTACACCTTC.

CDR3 in amino acids: CASSIKGPWEGFDNEQFF. Written as DNA, the CDR3 is TGTGCCAGCTCTATTAAGGGACCGTGGGAGGGATTCGACAATGAGCAGTTCTTC. This chain joins TRBV18 and TRBJ2-1, with TRBD2 matching over 7 bases. V was pared by 6 bases and J by 5 bases, with 19 bases of the junction left unmatched. Looked up from germline, CDR1 is KGHSH and CDR2 is LQKENI. The CDR3 extends over 18 amino acids.

This chain joins TRBV19 and TRBJ1-6; 10 bases match TRBD1. The CDR3 is 17 amino acids. V gave up 7 bases and J gave up 0 bases; unmatched junction bases: 6. From germline, CDR1 is LNHDA and CDR2 SQIVND (reference sequence). The CDR3 bases are TGTGCCAGTACGGACAGGGGGACCAGCTCCTATAATTCACCCCTCCACTTT. This codes for CASTDRGTSSYNSPLHF.

DNA of the CDR3: TGTGCCAGCAGCCCGAGACTCCGGGACAGGGTTAATTCACCCCTCCACTTT. Amino acid sequence: CASSPRLRDRVNSPLHF. The chain recombines TRBV7-8 with TRBJ1-6; TRBD1 matches 9 bases. Germline values: CDR1 SGHVS, CDR2 FQNEAQ. The CDR3 loop spans 17 amino acids. Trimming at V came to 5 bases and at J to 6 bases, leaving 11 bases not matched to a gene.

The V gene is TRBV10-3, the J gene TRBJ2-7, with 8 positions matching TRBD2. The V and J ends lost 3 bases and 4 bases, in that order; junction bases with no gene match: 5. Germline loops: CDR1 ENHRY, CDR2 SYGVKD. The CDR3 spans 14 residues. The CDR3 here is CAISDGTGGYEQYF. DNA for the CDR3: TGTGCCATCAGTGATGGGACGGGAGGGTACGAGCAGTACTTC.

The V gene is TRBV9, the J gene TRBJ1-2; D is perhaps TRBD1 (5 bases). CDR3 size: 15 residues. V was trimmed by 0 bases and J by 2 bases, leaving 11 bases between them. Germline V gene data show CDR1 as SGDLS and CDR2 as YYNGEE. This CDR3 reads CASSVVTDINYGYTF. CDR3 nucleotides: TGTGCCAGCAGCGTAGTGACAGACATCAACTATGGCTACACCTTC.

In this sample, this clone turned up once. The genes are TRBV5-6 and TRBJ2-6; 9 bases fit TRBD2. With V trimmed by 0 bases and J by 2 bases, 3 bases remained unmatched. Germline V CDR1 and CDR2: SGHDT, YYEEEE. The CDR3 sequence is 17 residues long. The CDR3 sequence is CASSLERGAPGANVLTF. CDR3 in DNA: TGTGCCAGCAGCTTGGAGCGGGGGGCGCCTGGGGCCAACGTCCTGACTTTC.

The chain recombines TRBV29-1 with TRBJ2-3, with 14 bases identical to TRBD2. Trimming cost V 6 bases and J 2 bases; bases outside gene matches: 10. The CDR3 loop spans 17 amino acids. CDR1 is SQVTM and CDR2 is ANQGSEA in the germline V gene. The CDR3 sequence: CSVAGTSGSIFTDTQYF. In nucleotides, the CDR3 is TGCAGCGTAGCAGGGACTAGCGGGAGTATTTTCACAGATACGCAGTATTTT.

The CDR3 is CASSTDREGYGYTF. The DNA for the CDR3 is TGTGCCAGCAGCACGGACAGGGAAGGCTATGGCTACACCTTC. The chain carries TRBV5-4 and TRBJ1-2; 8 bases agree with TRBD1. V lost 4 bases to trimming and J lost 4 bases; unmatched junction nucleotides: 6. Germline-derived CDR1 and CDR2 are SGHNT and YYREEE (reference sequence). There are 14 residues in the CDR3. The variable domain in full, completed from reference TRBV5-4 and TRBJ1-2, reads ETGVTQSPTHLIKTRGQQVTLRCSSQSGHNTVSWYQQALGQGPQFIFQYYREEENGRGNFPPRFSGLQFPNYSSELNVNALELDDSALYLCASSTDREGYGYTFGSGTRLTVV.

This clone appeared a single time. This chain joins TRBV6-5 and TRBJ1-5; tentative D call: TRBD1 (5 bases). Per germline, CDR1 MNHEY and CDR2 SVGAGI. With 0 bases removed from V and 7 bases from J, the gap between germline ends came to 13 bases. The CDR3 consists of 15 residues. The CDR3 DNA reads as TGTGCCAGCAGTTACTCTTTTCAGGGTGGGCAGCCCCAGCATTTT. It codes for CASSYSFQGGQPQHF.

The V call is TRBV4-1, the J call TRBJ1-5; 11 bases fit TRBD1. J gave up 2 bases and V 1 base, and 13 bases lay outside the gene matches. The CDR3 runs to 20 residues. CDR1 is MGHRA and CDR2 is YSYEKL in the germline V gene. CDR3 loop: CASSQGGDRGKGYGNQPQHF. The DNA for the CDR3 is TGCGCCAGCAGCCAAGGGGGGGACAGGGGGAAAGGATATGGCAATCAGCCCCAGCATTTT.

This clone was picked up one time. The chain combines TRBV5-1 with TRBJ2-2, with 7 bases that match TRBD2. Trimming at V came to 1 base and at J to 3 bases, leaving 3 bases not matched to a gene. This CDR3 is built from 15 residues. The germline V gene has CDR1 SGHRS and CDR2 YFSETQ. The CDR3 bases are TGCGCCAGCAGCTTGTTTGGGGGGGACACCGGGGAGCTGTTTTTT. This codes for CASSLFGGDTGELFF. The entire variable domain, with the rest obtained from reference TRBV5-1 and TRBJ2-2, is as follows: KAGVTQTPRYLIKTRGQQVTLSCSPISGHRSVSWYQQTPGQGLQFLFEYFSETQRNKGNFPGRFSGRQFSNSRSEMNVSTLELGDSALYLCASSLFGGDTGELFFGEGSRLTVL.

Only a few counts were recorded for this clone. The chain joins TRBV21-1 to TRBJ2-7; TRBD1 is taken as the D call from the table, unchecked against the DNA. TRBV21-1 is a known pseudogene. This CDR3 is built from 21 residues. CDR3 loop: CASSKEASGTVKGQSSYEQYF. The CDR3 DNA sequence: TGTGCCAGCAGCAAAGAGGCGTCGGGGACAGTGAAGGGCCAAAGCTCCTACGAGCAGTACTTC.